This T cell receptor (beta chain) comes out of a study of shared clonotypes between healthy human individuals. Study in general: Per-donor plates numbered three CD4 naive, three CD4 memory, two CD8 naive and one CD8 memory.

Libraries were prepared by immunoSEQ multiplex PCR; TCRdb keeps only in-frame clonotypes and omits some of them. The sample contains about 1 million clones, under 80% of which appear only once. Germline V gene data show CDR1 as SGHRS and CDR2 as YFSETQ. J gave up 6 bases and V 5 bases, and 5 bases lay outside the gene matches. This CDR3 region has 14 residues. The chain carries TRBV5-1 and TRBJ2-3; 11 bases are shared with TRBD2. The specimen was memory CD4+ T cells sorted from blood. Subset in this sample: CD45RA-negative fraction. The TCR was taken from a man in his late teens or twenties in good health. The CDR3 bases are TGCGCCAGCAGTACTAGCGGGAGTCGGGATACGCAGTATTTT. Encoded protein: CASSTSGSRDTQYF.